One sample yielded the 2 T cell receptor beta chains listed below, sequenced in a study of blood T cell repertoires in COVID-19 (dated by TCRdb to the early 2020s). Library creation used the immunoSEQ multiplex PCR assay. TCRdb took over this immuneACCESS table, retaining in-frame rearrangements with V and J assigned. Such tables are incomplete; in checked studies, under half of the missing clones stem from an unresolved V gene, and the remainder is unexplained. Counted in this sample were 75,000 to 100,000 clones; more than 65% of them appeared once. The ten largest clonotypes hold about 10% of the sample. The sample consisted of peripheral blood. The origin of the receptors is a woman older than 75 with acute or convalescent COVID-19.

This clone was recorded once. The chain uses TRBV15 and TRBJ2-5; possibly TRBD1 for D (5 bases). Trimming left V 1 base short and J 4 bases short, with 16 bases between. CDR1 and CDR2 from the germline V gene are LNHNV and YYDKDF (reference sequence). The CDR3 length is 16 residues. In nucleotides, the CDR3 is TGTGCCACCAGCAGAGTTGGAGCAGGGCGAGGAGAGACCCAGTACTTC. It translates to CATSRVGAGRGETQYF.

V gene TRBV2 combines with J gene TRBJ1-1, with D perhaps matching TRBD1 (6 bases). This CDR3 is built from 13 residues. V lost 5 bases, J lost 6 bases, and 13 bases lay in between. Per the germline V gene, CDR1 is SNHLY and CDR2 is FYNNEI. This CDR3 is CASSPTGIAEAFF. CDR3 in DNA: TGTGCCAGCAGTCCCACAGGGATCGCTGAAGCTTTCTTT.